These 21 T cell receptor beta chains originate from one sample sequenced in a study of blood T cell repertoires in COVID-19 (dated by TCRdb to the early 2020s). Library generation was performed with the immunoSEQ multiplex PCR assay. In TCRdb, the immuneACCESS table is reduced to in-frame sequences with V and J assigned. These tables do not hold every clone; where another copy was compared, an unresolved V gene accounts for under half, and the others remain unexplained. The sample table records about 260,000 clones; roughly 83% of these occur just once. Of the sample, roughly 2% falls within the top ten clones. The source material was PBMCs or T cells enriched from blood (not recorded which). The source is a woman aged 45-65 years who had recovered from COVID-19.

The rearrangement links TRBV5-1 to TRBJ2-3; 8 bases fit TRBD1. The CDR3 runs to 15 residues. V was clipped by 6 bases and J by 3 bases; unmatched bases: 9. Germline V gives CDR1 SGHRS, CDR2 YFSETQ. CDR3 sequence reads: CASKWGRGLTDTQYF. CDR3 DNA: TGCGCCAGCAAGTGGGGCAGGGGGCTTACAGATACGCAGTATTTT.

Here the CDR3 DNA reads TGTGCCAGCAGCGAAAAGAGGGGGTCTGGCTACACCTTC. Amino acid sequence: CASSEKRGSGYTF. The chain combines TRBV11-2 with TRBJ1-2, with D tentatively TRBD1 (6 bases). Germline CDR1 is SGHAT and CDR2 is FQNNGV. The length of the CDR3 is 13 residues. Trimming shortened V by 5 bases and J by 7 bases, and 14 bases separated the two germline ends.

V usage is TRBV24-1 and J usage is TRBJ1-5; 9 nucleotides line up with TRBD1. The CDR3 covers 15 residues. Trimming removed 6 bases from V and 4 bases from J; junction bases left unmatched: 6. Germline-derived CDR1 and CDR2 are KGHDR and SFDVKD. CDR3 in amino acids: CATSQRGTGNQPQHF. CDR3 DNA: TGTGCCACCAGTCAACGCGGGACAGGGAATCAGCCCCAGCATTTT.

The chain recombines TRBV12-3 or TRBV12-4 with TRBJ1-4; D is undetermined. The CDR3 is made up of 12 amino acids. The V gene lost 3 bases and the J gene lost 7 bases, with 6 bases spanning the gap. The CDR3 here is CASSFMFEKLFF. The CDR3 bases are TGTGCCAGCAGTTTTATGTTTGAAAAACTGTTTTTT.

The chain employs TRBV9 and TRBJ2-5; D perhaps matches TRBD1 (6 bases). Looked up from germline, CDR1 is SGDLS and CDR2 is YYNGEE. This CDR3 spans 15 amino acids. Trimming took 2 bases from V and 3 from J, leaving 14 bases between them. The CDR3 protein is CASSVTGTSKETQYF. In nucleotides, the CDR3 is TGTGCCAGCAGCGTGACCGGGACATCGAAAGAGACCCAGTACTTC. The variable domain in full, completed from reference TRBV9 and TRBJ2-5, reads DSGVTQTPKHLITATGQRVTLRCSPRSGDLSVYWYQQSLDQGLQFLIQYYNGEERAKGNILERFSAQQFPDLHSELNLSSLELGDSALYFCASSVTGTSKETQYFGPGTRLLVL.

The chain couples TRBV30 to TRBJ1-2; D is uncertain. This CDR3 is built from 13 residues. V was trimmed by 1 base and J by 8 bases, leaving 14 bases between them. Germline CDR1 is GTSNPN and CDR2 is SVGIG (reference sequence). The CDR3 bases are TGTGCCTGGAGTGGAGGGCCAGGACGCGGCTACACCTTC. Protein: CAWSGGPGRGYTF. Together with reference TRBV30 and TRBJ1-2, the CDR3 gives the full variable domain: SQTIHQWPATLVQPVGSPLSLECTVEGTSNPNLYWYRQAAGRGLQLLFYSVGIGQISSEVPQNLSASRPQDRQFILSSKKLLLSDSGFYLCAWSGGPGRGYTFGSGTRLTVV.

This rearrangement joins TRBV27 to TRBJ2-1; TRBD2 matches at 13 bases. The CDR3 contains 14 residues. CDR1 is MNHEY, CDR2 SMNVEV, per germline (reference sequence). With V trimmed by 6 bases and J by 9 bases, 5 bases remained unmatched. CDR3 amino acids: CASSPGLAGSEQFF. CDR3 bases: TGTGCCAGCAGCCCGGGACTAGCGGGAAGTGAGCAGTTCTTC.

V usage is TRBV7-9 and J usage is TRBJ2-4; 8 bases match TRBD2. Germline V lookup: CDR1 SEHNR, CDR2 FQNEAQ (reference sequence). The length of the CDR3 is 15 residues. Germline trimming cut 5 bases from V and 6 bases from J; bases unmatched to any gene: 9. The CDR3 DNA follows: TGTGCCAGCAGCCCCGGGGGGGGGACTGGAAACATTCAGTACTTC. Translating it yields CASSPGGGTGNIQYF.

CDR3 bases: TGTGCCAGCAGTTTACCGGTTCGCAATGAGCAGTTCTTC. Translating gives CASSLPVRNEQFF. This sequence joins TRBV28 and TRBJ2-1; D gene ambiguous. V was clipped by 2 bases and J by 6 bases, with 8 bases between them. Germline values: CDR1 MDHEN, CDR2 SYDVKM. This CDR3 spans 13 amino acids.

This clone was detected only once. This sequence joins TRBV3-1 (or the pseudogene TRBV3-2) and TRBJ1-2, with TRBD1 as a possible D gene (5 bases). The V gene's germline CDR1 is LGHDT and CDR2 YNNKEL (reference sequence). The CDR3 has 13 residues. With 4 bases removed from V and 8 bases from J, the gap between germline ends came to 14 bases. Here the CDR3 reads CASSRRQLGGYTF. The CDR3 nucleotides read TGTGCCAGCAGCCGCAGACAGCTTGGGGGCTACACCTTC.

This clone was counted once. The chain carries TRBV5-4 and TRBJ1-3; D may be TRBD1 (5 bases). The CDR3 is 16 amino acids. Trimming shortened V by 4 bases and J by 1 base, and 15 bases separated the two germline ends. Germline V gene lookup returns CDR1 SGHNT and CDR2 YYREEE (reference sequence). The CDR3 reads CASSGAGLASGNTIYF. CDR3 sequence (DNA): TGTGCCAGCAGCGGGGCAGGCTTGGCTTCTGGAAACACCATATATTTT.

The genes are TRBV9 and TRBJ1-3; 8 bases match TRBD1. The V gene's germline CDR1 is SGDLS and CDR2 YYNGEE. CDR3 size: 15 residues. V lost 4 bases, J lost 4 bases, and 7 bases stayed unmatched. The CDR3 region is CASSYDRGGGNTIYF. CDR3 nucleotides: TGTGCCAGCAGCTACGACAGGGGAGGAGGAAACACCATATATTTT.

The chain uses TRBV11-3 and TRBJ2-2; D is perhaps TRBD2 (5 bases). Germline V gene sequence: CDR1 SGHNT, CDR2 YENEEA. The V end was cut by 1 base, the J end by 4 bases, with 16 bases between. This CDR3 is 17 amino acids long. The CDR3, as DNA: TGTGCCAGCAGCTTAGTAGGGCTAGCAAAAGCCACCGGGGAGCTGTTTTTT. Translated: CASSLVGLAKATGELFF.

This chain joins TRBV15 and TRBJ2-7; 7 nucleotides agree with TRBD2. After removal of 3 bases from V and 0 bases from J, the junction contained 5 bases not matched to a gene. CDR1 and CDR2 from the germline V gene are LNHNV and YYDKDF (reference sequence). This CDR3 comprises 15 residues. Here the CDR3 reads CATSRGGSSSYEQYF. As DNA, the CDR3 is TGTGCCACCAGCAGGGGGGGGAGTAGCTCCTACGAGCAGTACTTC.

The V gene is TRBV6-5, the J gene TRBJ2-2; D ambiguous. This CDR3 is 14 amino acids long. In germline, CDR1 is MNHEY, CDR2 SVGAGI. Trimming shortened V by 6 bases and J by 3 bases, and 11 bases separated the two germline ends. The CDR3 here is CASRGQLDTGELFF. CDR3 coding DNA: TGTGCCAGCAGGGGCCAATTAGACACCGGGGAGCTGTTTTTT.

This clone was seen just once. The chain employs TRBV7-2 and TRBJ1-1; D uncertain. Germline CDR1 SGHTA, CDR2 FQGNSA. V was cut by 2 bases and J by 3 bases, with 10 bases left in between. There are 14 residues in the CDR3. This chain's CDR3 is CASSLMTGDTEAFF. The CDR3 DNA sequence: TGTGCCAGCAGCTTAATGACGGGAGACACTGAAGCTTTCTTT.

The count of this clone is one. The chain is built from TRBV4-1 and TRBJ2-5, with 9 bases identical to TRBD1. The CDR3 is 18 amino acids. Germline V gene data show CDR1 as MGHRA and CDR2 as YSYEKL. J was trimmed by 5 bases and V by 4 bases; bases with no gene match: 17. The CDR3 sequence is CASSPTYFKTGGAETQYF. Here the CDR3 DNA reads TGCGCCAGCAGCCCTACCTATTTTAAAACAGGGGGCGCGGAGACCCAGTACTTC.

The chain employs TRBV30 and TRBJ1-2, with 12 nucleotides matching TRBD1. The germline CDR1 and CDR2 sequences are GTSNPN and SVGIG (reference sequence). CDR3 size: 16 residues. V gave up 1 base and J gave up 5 bases; unmatched junction bases: 8. The CDR3 DNA reads as TGTGCCTGGAGTGCCCGGGACAGGGGGCTTATGTATGGCTACACCTTC. Translated: CAWSARDRGLMYGYTF. Complete variable domain (other parts from reference TRBV30 and TRBJ1-2): SQTIHQWPATLVQPVGSPLSLECTVEGTSNPNLYWYRQAAGRGLQLLFYSVGIGQISSEVPQNLSASRPQDRQFILSSKKLLLSDSGFYLCAWSARDRGLMYGYTFGSGTRLTVV.

The rearrangement links TRBV7-2 to TRBJ2-1; D gene ambiguous. Germline CDR1 reads SGHTA; CDR2 reads FQGNSA. The CDR3 extends over 13 amino acids. V shed 4 bases and J shed 7 bases, with 11 bases lying between them. The DNA of the CDR3 is TGTGCCAGCAGCTCTTTGACTGATAATGAGCAGTTCTTC. It yields the protein CASSSLTDNEQFF.

The chain links TRBV7-3 to TRBJ2-5, with 7 bases matching TRBD2. The germline gives CDR1 SGHTA, CDR2 FQGTGA. This CDR3 contains 14 residues. Trimming at V came to 2 bases and at J to 5 bases, leaving 5 bases not matched to a gene. As DNA, the CDR3 is TGTGCCAGCAGCTTAGGGGGGACTACCGAGACCCAGTACTTC. It yields the protein CASSLGGTTETQYF.

The rearrangement links TRBV30 to TRBJ1-3; no clear D. V was cut by 2 bases and J by 5 bases, with 13 bases left in between. CDR3 size: 14 residues. Germline CDR1 reads GTSNPN; CDR2 reads SVGIG (reference sequence). The CDR3 coding sequence is TGTGCCTGGAGTCCGGGAGGGATTCGAAACACCATATATTTT. Its translation is CAWSPGGIRNTIYF.